This TCR beta chain comes out of a study of technical replicates of blood from a few donors. The CDR3 contains 12 residues. The germline V gene has CDR1 SGHVS and CDR2 FQNEAQ. The V end was cut by 5 bases, the J end by 6 bases, with 8 bases between. The method was immunoSEQ multiplex PCR; TCRdb's version includes in-frame clones alone and lacks a portion of them. The sample shows some 87,000 clones, about nine tenths of them seen only once. This sequence was found in a human donor in good health. Sequenced input: T cells isolated from PBMCs. The chain employs TRBV7-8 and TRBJ2-1; D uncertain. In DNA form, the CDR3 reads TGTGCCAGCAGCCCCAGGCCCAATGAGCAGTTCTTC. The encoded protein is CASSPRPNEQFF. Together with reference TRBV7-8 and TRBJ2-1, the CDR3 gives the full variable domain: GAGVSQSPRYKVAKRGQDVALRCDPISGHVSLFWYQQALGQGPEFLTYFQNEAQLDKSGLPSDRFFAERPEGSVSTLKIQRTQQEDSAVYLCASSPRPNEQFFGPGTRLTVL.